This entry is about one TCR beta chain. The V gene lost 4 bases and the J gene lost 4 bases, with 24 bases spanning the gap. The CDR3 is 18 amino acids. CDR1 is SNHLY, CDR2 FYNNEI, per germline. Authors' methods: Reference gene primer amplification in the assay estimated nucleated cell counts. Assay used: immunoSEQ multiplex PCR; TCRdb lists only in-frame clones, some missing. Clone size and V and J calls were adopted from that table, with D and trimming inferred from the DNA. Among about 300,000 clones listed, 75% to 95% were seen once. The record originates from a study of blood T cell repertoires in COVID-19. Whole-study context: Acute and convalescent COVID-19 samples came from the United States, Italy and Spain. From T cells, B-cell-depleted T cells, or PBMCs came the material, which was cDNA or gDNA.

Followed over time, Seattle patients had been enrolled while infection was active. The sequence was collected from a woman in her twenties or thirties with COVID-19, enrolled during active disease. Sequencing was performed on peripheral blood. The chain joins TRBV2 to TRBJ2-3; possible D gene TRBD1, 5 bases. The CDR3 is CASSVTGQSRLGSDTQYF. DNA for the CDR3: TGTGCCAGCAGTGTTACAGGACAATCGCGTCTAGGCTCAGATACGCAGTATTTT.